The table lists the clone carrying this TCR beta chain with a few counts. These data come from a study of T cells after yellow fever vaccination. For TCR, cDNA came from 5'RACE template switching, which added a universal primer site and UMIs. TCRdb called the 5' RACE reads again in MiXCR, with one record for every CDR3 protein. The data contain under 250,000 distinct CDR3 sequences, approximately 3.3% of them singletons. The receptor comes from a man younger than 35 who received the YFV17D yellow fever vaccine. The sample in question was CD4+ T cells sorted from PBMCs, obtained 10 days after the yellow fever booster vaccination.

CDR3 nucleotides: TGCAGTGCTCCCGGACAGGGTACGAACACTGAAGCTTTCTTT. Translated, it gives CSAPGQGTNTEAFF. This chain links TRBV20-1 with TRBJ1-1; TRBD1 matches at 8 bases. CDR1 and CDR2 from the germline V gene are DFQATT and SNEGSKA (reference sequence). V lost 5 bases, J lost 1 base, and 6 bases stayed unmatched. The CDR3 sequence is 14 residues long.